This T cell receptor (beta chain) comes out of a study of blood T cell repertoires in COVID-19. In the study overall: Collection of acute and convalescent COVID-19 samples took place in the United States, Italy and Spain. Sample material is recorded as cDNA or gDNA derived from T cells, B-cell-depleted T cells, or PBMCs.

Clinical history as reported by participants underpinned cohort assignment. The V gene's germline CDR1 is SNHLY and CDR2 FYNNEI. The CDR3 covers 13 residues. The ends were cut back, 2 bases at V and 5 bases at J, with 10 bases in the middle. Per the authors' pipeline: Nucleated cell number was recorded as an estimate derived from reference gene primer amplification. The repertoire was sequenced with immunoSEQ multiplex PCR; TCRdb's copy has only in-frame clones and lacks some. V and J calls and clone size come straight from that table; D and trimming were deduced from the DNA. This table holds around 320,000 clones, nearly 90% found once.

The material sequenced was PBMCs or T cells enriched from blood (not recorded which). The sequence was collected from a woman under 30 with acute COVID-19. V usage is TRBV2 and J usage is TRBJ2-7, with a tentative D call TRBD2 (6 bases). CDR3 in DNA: TGTGCCAGCAGTGAACGGCGGGAAGACGAGCAGTACTTC. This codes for CASSERREDEQYF. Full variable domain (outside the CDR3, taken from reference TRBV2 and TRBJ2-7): EPEVTQTPSHQVTQMGQEVILRCVPISNHLYFYWYRQILGQKVEFLVSFYNNEISEKSEIFDDQFSVERPDGSNFTLKIRSTKLEDSAMYFCASSERREDEQYFGPGTRLTVT.